The clone carrying this TCR beta chain was picked up a small number of times. As yet, its antigen is unknown. At one end, the junction sequence differs from germline, possibly due to a read error. This sample is part of a study of early T cells in non-severe SARS-CoV-2 infection. For the study at large: The input, bulk RNA from unsorted whole blood, was sequenced, and chains were unpaired. Regarding the study as a whole: In VDJdb matching, anti-spike CD8 responses were favored while private and CD4 specificities went missing.

Individual cDNA molecules carried attached unique molecular identifiers. Via MiXCR, TCRdb re-called the 5' RACE reads, giving one row per CDR3 protein. The data show some 48,000 distinct CDR3 sequences, 6% to 8% seen once. Germline assignment: CDR1 MNHNY and CDR2 SVGAGI (reference sequence). The CDR3 has 16 amino acids. This chain connects TRBV6-6 to TRBJ2-6, with D possibly TRBD2 on 6 matching bases. This TCR came from an adult who was a healthcare worker with PCR-confirmed SARS-CoV-2 infection or an uninfected control (not recorded which). This sample comprised whole blood, obtained at baseline. CDR3 in amino acids: CAGRIGGPSGANVLTF. CDR3 in DNA: TGTGCCGGCAGGATAGGAGGGCCCTCTGGGGCCAACGTCCTGACTTTC.